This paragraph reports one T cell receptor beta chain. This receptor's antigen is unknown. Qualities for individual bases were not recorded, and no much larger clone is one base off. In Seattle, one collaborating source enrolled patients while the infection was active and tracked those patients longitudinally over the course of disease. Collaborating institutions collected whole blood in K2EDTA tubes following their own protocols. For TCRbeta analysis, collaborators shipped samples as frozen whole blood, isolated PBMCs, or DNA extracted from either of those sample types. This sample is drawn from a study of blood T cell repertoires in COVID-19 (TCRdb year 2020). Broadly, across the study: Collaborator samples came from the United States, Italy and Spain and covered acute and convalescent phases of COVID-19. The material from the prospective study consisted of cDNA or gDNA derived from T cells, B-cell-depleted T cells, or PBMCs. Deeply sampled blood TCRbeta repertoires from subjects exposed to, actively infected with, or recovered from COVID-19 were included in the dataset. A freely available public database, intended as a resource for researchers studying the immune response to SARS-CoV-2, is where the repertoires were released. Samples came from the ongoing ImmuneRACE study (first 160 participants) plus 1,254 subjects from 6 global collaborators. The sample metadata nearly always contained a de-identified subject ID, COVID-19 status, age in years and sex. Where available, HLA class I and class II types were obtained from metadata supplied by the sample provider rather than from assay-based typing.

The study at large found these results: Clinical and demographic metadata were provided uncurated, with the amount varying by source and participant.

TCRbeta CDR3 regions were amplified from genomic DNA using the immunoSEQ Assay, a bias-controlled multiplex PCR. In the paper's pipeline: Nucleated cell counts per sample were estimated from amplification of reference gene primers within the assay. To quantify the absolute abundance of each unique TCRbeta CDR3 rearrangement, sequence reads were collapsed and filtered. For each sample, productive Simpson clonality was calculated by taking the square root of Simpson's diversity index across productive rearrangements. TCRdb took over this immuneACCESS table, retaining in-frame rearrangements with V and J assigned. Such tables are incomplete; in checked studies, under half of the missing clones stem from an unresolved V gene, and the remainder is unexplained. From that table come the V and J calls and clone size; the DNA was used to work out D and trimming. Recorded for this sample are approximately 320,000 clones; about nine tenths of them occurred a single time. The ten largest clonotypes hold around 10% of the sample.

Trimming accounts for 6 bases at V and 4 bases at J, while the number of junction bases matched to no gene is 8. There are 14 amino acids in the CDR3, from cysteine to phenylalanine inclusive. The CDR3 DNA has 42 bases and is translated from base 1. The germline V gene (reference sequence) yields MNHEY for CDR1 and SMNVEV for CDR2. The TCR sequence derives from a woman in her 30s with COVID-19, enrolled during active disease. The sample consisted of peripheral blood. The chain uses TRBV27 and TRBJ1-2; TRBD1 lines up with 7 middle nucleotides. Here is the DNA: TGTGCCAGCAGGACAGGGACCGGCGGCTATGGCTACACCTTC. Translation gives CASRTGTGGYGYTF.